Below are 24 T cell receptor beta chains sequenced from a single sample in a study of identifying expanded T cells in peripheral blood. Sequencing used immunoSEQ multiplex PCR; TCRdb keeps in-frame clones, though not all of them. Of around 100,000 clones listed, roughly 89% are singletons. The sequenced sample consisted of blood. The receptors here all came from a person aged 18-69 years in good health.

This chain connects TRBV18 to TRBJ1-1, with D tentatively TRBD1 (6 bases). The V end lost 3 bases, the J end lost 1 base, and 12 bases lay between the germline ends. The CDR3 is made up of 15 amino acids. The V gene's germline CDR1 is KGHSH and CDR2 LQKENI. The CDR3 protein is CASSPPGHENTEAFF. In DNA form, the CDR3 reads TGTGCCAGCTCACCTCCGGGACACGAGAACACTGAAGCTTTCTTT.

This clone was observed once. The rearrangement uses TRBV7-2 and TRBJ2-7, with D perhaps matching TRBD1 (6 bases). Germline CDR1 SGHTA, CDR2 FQGNSA. V shed 3 bases and J shed 5 bases, with 14 bases lying between them. This CDR3 is built from 14 residues. CDR3 sequence: CASSFGQGFDEQYF. DNA for the CDR3: TGTGCCAGCAGCTTCGGGCAGGGGTTTGACGAGCAGTACTTC. Full variable domain (rest looked up from reference TRBV7-2 and TRBJ2-7): GAGVSQSPSNKVTEKGKDVELRCDPISGHTALYWYRQSLGQGLEFLIYFQGNSAPDKSGLPSDRFSAERTGGSVSTLTIQRTQQEDSAVYLCASSFGQGFDEQYFGPGTRLTVT.

The gene calls are TRBV7-2 and TRBJ2-3; no firm D call. V lost 4 bases, J lost 0 bases, and 8 bases lay in between. Germline lookup yields CDR1 SGHTA and CDR2 FQGNSA. The CDR3 spans 14 residues. The CDR3 sequence is CASSYAWSTDTQYF. For the CDR3, the DNA is TGTGCCAGCAGCTACGCGTGGAGCACAGATACGCAGTATTTT.

The V gene is TRBV28, the J gene TRBJ1-4; weak D call: TRBD1 (6 bases). V was trimmed by 8 bases and J by 13 bases, leaving 26 bases between them. The CDR3 covers 15 residues. Per germline, CDR1 MDHEN and CDR2 SYDVKM. CDR3 in amino acids: CASCKGDRPREGLFF. DNA for the CDR3: TGTGCCAGCTGTAAGGGCGACAGGCCTCGGGAAGGACTGTTTTTT.

This chain links TRBV27 with TRBJ1-1; D is unresolved. Germline V gene sequence: CDR1 MNHEY, CDR2 SMNVEV (reference sequence). The CDR3 consists of 13 residues. V was clipped by 2 bases and J by 0 bases, with 4 bases between them. The CDR3 bases are TGTGCCAGCAGTTTAAGACTGAACACTGAAGCTTTCTTT. It specifies CASSLRLNTEAFF.

This rearrangement joins TRBV21-1 to TRBJ1-6; the D call TRBD1 from the table was never checked on the DNA. TRBV21-1 constitutes a pseudogene. The CDR3 is 21 amino acids. CDR3 nucleotides: TGTGCCAGCAGCCCCCCCCGGGGACCAGGGGACGAGCGGTCCTATAATTCACCCCTCCACTTT. Translated, it gives CASSPPRGPGDERSYNSPLHF.

Details on this clone: Other DNA sequences from this sample encode an identical CDR3 as well. The chain joins TRBV20-1 to TRBJ2-3; D is unclear. Germline V CDR1 and CDR2: DFQATT, SNEGSKA (reference sequence). The CDR3 sequence is 11 residues long. The germline V and J ends were trimmed by 3 bases and 5 bases, with 6 bases remaining between them. The CDR3 loop reads CSARNGDTQYF. The CDR3 nucleotides read TGCAGTGCTAGGAACGGAGATACGCAGTATTTT.

The V gene is TRBV13, the J gene TRBJ2-7; D not resolved. Germline CDR1 reads PRHDT; CDR2 reads FYEKMQ (reference sequence). The length of the CDR3 is 14 residues. V was shortened by 3 bases and J by 0 bases, with 9 bases between the two germline ends. The CDR3 region has the DNA TGTGCCAGCAGCTTTAGGGCTAGCTCCTACGAGCAGTACTTC. Its protein product is CASSFRASSYEQYF.

Written as DNA, the CDR3 is TGTGCCAGCAGCACGGACAGGGGAAGGGATTCCTACGAGCAGTACTTC. Protein: CASSTDRGRDSYEQYF. This chain links TRBV27 with TRBJ2-7; 9 nucleotides align to TRBD1. The CDR3 length is 16 residues. V lost 6 bases and J lost 1; bases outside the gene matches: 10. CDR1 is MNHEY, CDR2 SMNVEV, per germline (reference sequence).

The chain recombines TRBV11-2 with TRBJ2-5; D perhaps matches TRBD1 (6 bases). This CDR3 region has 14 residues. The V end lost 4 bases, the J end lost 3 bases, and 12 bases lay between the germline ends. Germline loops: CDR1 SGHAT, CDR2 FQNNGV. The CDR3 sequence is CASSWSRGEETQYF. The CDR3 DNA follows: TGTGCCAGCAGCTGGAGCAGGGGCGAAGAGACCCAGTACTTC.

The chain recombines TRBV9 with TRBJ2-1; D call uncertain. Germline CDR1 SGDLS, CDR2 YYNGEE. This CDR3 region has 14 residues. V gave up 1 base and J gave up 8 bases, with 13 bases separating them. DNA for the CDR3: TGTGCCAGCAGCGTAAGTGTCAGCGAGGATGAGCAGTTCTTC. Amino acids: CASSVSVSEDEQFF.

The chain links TRBV6-6 to TRBJ1-5; D is perhaps TRBD1 (5 bases). V dropped 8 bases and J dropped 0 bases, with 11 bases sitting between them. Germline CDR1 MNHNY, CDR2 SVGAGI (reference sequence). This CDR3 is 14 amino acids long. As DNA, the CDR3 is TGTGCCAGCCAACTGGGGGTTAGCAATCAGCCCCAGCATTTT. Translating it yields CASQLGVSNQPQHF.

This clone was counted between two and nine times. Other DNA sequences in the same sample also yield this CDR3. The DNA of the CDR3 is TGTGCCAGCAGTTTAACAGACTCCTACGAGCAGTACTTC. As protein: CASSLTDSYEQYF. The chain carries TRBV27 and TRBJ2-7; no clear D gene. CDR1 and CDR2 from the germline V gene are MNHEY and SMNVEV (reference sequence). The CDR3 covers 13 residues. V lost 2 bases to trimming and J lost 0 bases, with 5 bases between them.

The chain joins TRBV10-3 to TRBJ2-3, with 7 bases identical to TRBD2. Germline loops: CDR1 ENHRY, CDR2 SYGVKD. CDR3 size: 14 residues. The V gene end was trimmed by 7 bases and the J gene end by 6 bases; junction bases not matched to a gene: 10. CDR3 residues: CAITPGGGRDTQYF. Here the CDR3 DNA reads TGTGCCATCACCCCGGGGGGAGGGCGGGATACGCAGTATTTT.

This clone appeared a single time. The chain links TRBV7-9 to TRBJ1-4; 8 bases map to TRBD1. Germline CDR1 reads SEHNR; CDR2 reads FQNEAQ (reference sequence). This CDR3 comprises 19 residues. With V trimmed by 5 bases and J by 1 base, 15 bases remained unmatched. CDR3 nucleotide sequence: TGTGCCAGCAGCCCGGGACAGGTTATCTCCAAGGGAACTAATGAAAAACTGTTTTTT. This gives the protein CASSPGQVISKGTNEKLFF.

This clone was counted a single time. The rearrangement joins TRBV5-1 to TRBJ1-5; perhaps TRBD1 as D (5 bases). The V gene lost 2 bases and the J gene lost 4 bases, with 10 bases spanning the gap. The CDR3 runs to 14 residues. Germline CDR1 SGHRS, CDR2 YFSETQ. In DNA form, the CDR3 reads TGCGCCAGCAGCTTAACGGGGCCAAATCAGCCCCAGCATTTT. It specifies CASSLTGPNQPQHF.

The chain links TRBV15 to TRBJ1-1; TRBD1 matches 7 bases. From germline, CDR1 is LNHNV and CDR2 YYDKDF (reference sequence). CDR3 size: 14 residues. The trim removed 0 bases at V and 5 bases at J, leaving 3 bases unmatched. The CDR3 DNA follows: TGTGCCACCAGCAGAGATCAGGGGGAGACTGAAGCTTTCTTT. It codes for CATSRDQGETEAFF. Full variable domain (rest looked up from reference TRBV15 and TRBJ1-1): DAMVIQNPRYQVTQFGKPVTLSCSQTLNHNVMYWYQQKSSQAPKLLFHYYDKDFNNEADTPDNFQSRRPNTSFCFLDIRSPGLGDTAMYLCATSRDQGETEAFFGQGTRLTVV.

The chain couples TRBV27 to TRBJ2-7; 7 bases agree with TRBD1. This CDR3 contains 17 residues. Losses at the gene ends were 6 bases for V and 0 bases for J; bases not matched to a gene: 14. Germline assignment: CDR1 MNHEY and CDR2 SMNVEV (reference sequence). The CDR3 here is CASSPLPGQSFSYEQYF. CDR3 nucleotides: TGTGCCAGCAGCCCCCTGCCGGGACAGAGCTTCTCCTACGAGCAGTACTTC.

This chain connects TRBV5-6 to TRBJ1-5; D uncertain. This CDR3 region has 16 residues. Trimming left V 0 bases short and J 0 bases short, with 10 bases between. Germline-derived CDR1 and CDR2 are SGHDT and YYEEEE. CDR3 residues: CASSLDETNSNQPQHF. In nucleotides, the CDR3 is TGTGCCAGCAGCTTGGATGAGACAAATAGCAATCAGCCCCAGCATTTT.

This chain connects TRBV14 to TRBJ2-3; TRBD1 matches at 7 bases. This CDR3 region has 16 residues. Looked up from germline, CDR1 is SGHDN and CDR2 is FVKESK. The V and J ends lost 3 bases and 2 bases, in that order; junction bases with no gene match: 8. The CDR3 here is CASSHHRGYYTDTQYF. CDR3 in DNA: TGTGCCAGCAGCCATCACAGGGGATATTACACAGATACGCAGTATTTT.

With regard to this clone: Germline is not matched at one junction end, which may reflect a read error. The chain links TRBV5-6 to TRBJ1-2; 8 positions agree with TRBD1. Per germline, CDR1 SGHDT and CDR2 YYEEEE. This CDR3 has 13 residues. The CDR3 region is CASSFGTGHGYTF. The CDR3 nucleotides are TGCGCCAGCAGCTTCGGGACAGGCCATGGCTACACCTTC.

About this clone: One end of the junction does not line up with germline, which may come from a read error. The chain links TRBV4-3 to TRBJ1-4; D is perhaps TRBD1 (6 bases). The CDR3 runs 15 residues. In germline, CDR1 is LGHNA, CDR2 YSLEER. CDR3: CASSQDTGTGEKLVF. DNA for the CDR3: TGCGCCAGCAGCCAAGATACAGGGACGGGTGAAAAACTGGTTTTT.

The V and J genes are TRBV7-9 and TRBJ1-4; a possible D gene is TRBD1 (6 bases). Germline CDR1 and CDR2: SEHNR and FQNEAQ (reference sequence). The CDR3 is 15 amino acids. Between the trimmed V and J ends, which lost 4 bases and 4 bases, there was a span of 13 bases. CDR3 coding DNA: TGTGCCAGCAGCTCAATCAGGGGAGTTAATGAAAAACTGTTTTTT. Its translation: CASSSIRGVNEKLFF.

Written as DNA, the CDR3 is TGTGCCAGCAGCCCGGAAGGGGGGCCTATCCTCTCTGGAAACACCATATATTTT. Encoded protein: CASSPEGGPILSGNTIYF. The V and J genes are TRBV27 and TRBJ1-3; perhaps TRBD1 as D (6 bases). Trimming removed 6 bases from V and 0 bases from J, with 21 bases in between. The germline V gene has CDR1 MNHEY and CDR2 SMNVEV (reference sequence). CDR3 length: 18 amino acids.